This entry features one T cell receptor (beta chain) sequence. The data are from a study of a mutant IDH1 vaccine in newly diagnosed glioma. Study-wide context: Patients previously underwent radiotherapy, temozolomide, or both, and most underwent both.

CDR1 SGHRS and CDR2 YFSETQ come from the germline V gene. The V gene end was trimmed by 0 bases and the J gene end by 6 bases; junction bases not matched to a gene: 3. CDR3 length: 15 amino acids. Specified time point: baseline, week 1 (first vaccination visit). Documented treatment: pre-vaccination baseline after standard-of-care therapy. Only in-frame clones appear in the TCRdb table, and some are missing; sequencing was by immunoSEQ multiplex PCR. Of about 38,000 clones listed, approximately 78% are singletons. The chain is built from TRBV5-1 and TRBJ2-2, with 9 bases aligning to TRBD1. The source is a man in his forties with glioma. Some clones in this sample may be carry-over from other donors' samples. The sequencing here drew on PBMCs, taken from a glioma patient treated with radiotherapy, temozolomide or both. CDR3 amino acids: CASSLGDRDAGELFF. The CDR3 bases are TGCGCCAGCAGCTTGGGGGACAGGGACGCCGGGGAGCTGTTTTTT.